A single sample gave rise to the 28 T cell receptor beta chains below, sequenced in a study of Ad26.COV2.S vaccination and SARS-CoV-2 variants. Specified treatment: about 20 received Ad26.COV2.S at low or high dose, single or two shots; several received placebo; per-sample allocation not given. Sampling was done on day 63 after the first vaccine or placebo injection. Sequencing used immunoSEQ multiplex PCR; TCRdb keeps in-frame clones, though not all of them. This sample yields under 550,000 clones, of which roughly 90% are seen a single time; over 9% belongs to the top ten. Sequencing used peripheral blood, obtained in a trial of Ad26.COV2.S vaccine versus placebo. These receptors all come from a person aged 18-65 years who received the Ad26.COV2.S COVID-19 vaccine or a placebo.

This sequence joins TRBV7-9 and TRBJ1-1, with D hard to call. This CDR3 is 15 amino acids long. Deletions cut 5 bases from V and 2 bases from J, with 15 bases between. Germline CDR1 reads SEHNR; CDR2 reads FQNEAQ (reference sequence). CDR3 in amino acids: CASSRVSRSNTEAFF. The DNA of the CDR3 is TGTGCCAGCAGCAGAGTTTCCAGGAGCAACACTGAAGCTTTCTTT.

The chain joins TRBV7-9 to TRBJ2-1; D is perhaps TRBD2 (5 bases). There are 12 residues in the CDR3. Germline V gene sequence: CDR1 SEHNR, CDR2 FQNEAQ (reference sequence). The ends were cut back, 5 bases at V and 8 bases at J, with 10 bases in the middle. The DNA for the CDR3 is TGTGCCAGCAGCGCGAGCGGAGATGAGCAGTTCTTC. Protein sequence: CASSASGDEQFF.

This clone was found once. The DNA for the CDR3 is TGTGCCAGCAGTAACAGGGGGCGCGGGGAGACCCAGTACTTC. Protein sequence: CASSNRGRGETQYF. The V gene is TRBV3-1 (or the pseudogene TRBV3-2), the J gene TRBJ2-5, with TRBD1 identical over 9 bases. The CDR3 covers 14 residues. The germline V gene has CDR1 LGHDT and CDR2 YNNKEL (reference sequence). V dropped 6 bases and J dropped 5; count of bases not matched to a gene: 7.

The J gene is TRBJ2-7, the V gene TRBV7-3, with a tentative D call TRBD1 (6 bases). Germline lookup yields CDR1 SGHTA and CDR2 FQGTGA. V lost 1 base to trimming and J lost 5 bases, with 15 bases between them. The CDR3 spans 15 residues. The CDR3 region is CASSLRDPGEDEQYF. In DNA, the CDR3 is TGTGCCAGCAGCTTAAGAGACCCAGGGGAAGACGAGCAGTACTTC.

V is TRBV6-4 and J is TRBJ1-6; no reliable D call. The V end lost 5 bases, the J end lost 7 bases, and 9 bases lay between the germline ends. Germline V gene sequence: CDR1 MRHNA, CDR2 SNTAGT. CDR3 length: 13 residues. CDR3 in DNA: TGTGCCAGCAGTATGGAAGGGAATTCACCCCTCCACTTT. It translates to CASSMEGNSPLHF.

The V call is TRBV3-1 (or the pseudogene TRBV3-2), the J call TRBJ2-1, with 7 bases that match TRBD2. This CDR3 has 14 amino acids. Germline lookup yields CDR1 LGHDT and CDR2 YNNKEL (reference sequence). The ends lost 3 bases at V and 4 bases at J; junction bases unmatched: 3. The CDR3 region has the DNA TGTGCCAGCAGCCAGAGACTAGCTTACAATGAGCAGTTCTTC. The encoded protein is CASSQRLAYNEQFF.

The V and J genes are TRBV14 and TRBJ2-5, with a tentative D call TRBD2 (6 bases). Trimming stripped 0 bases from V and 4 bases from J, with 9 bases between. The CDR3 runs 14 residues. Germline lookup yields CDR1 SGHDN and CDR2 FVKESK. For the CDR3, the DNA is TGTGCCAGCAGCCAAGACCTCGGGGGAGAGACCCAGTACTTC. Translated, it gives CASSQDLGGETQYF.

This chain uses TRBV29-1 with TRBJ1-2; the D gene is possibly TRBD1 (6 bases). The V gene lost 3 bases and the J gene lost 4 bases, with 15 bases spanning the gap. Germline CDR1 is SQVTM and CDR2 is ANQGSEA. The CDR3 is 14 residues long. CDR3 sequence: CSVESRGAFYGYTF. The CDR3, as DNA: TGCAGCGTTGAGTCGCGGGGGGCCTTCTATGGCTACACCTTC.

The J gene is TRBJ1-1, the V gene TRBV7-2, with no clear D. Deletions cut 5 bases from V and 1 base from J, with 17 bases between. The CDR3 runs to 16 residues. The germline V gene has CDR1 SGHTA and CDR2 FQGNSA. In nucleotides, the CDR3 is TGTGCCAGCAGCCTGCAGGCGAGAAGATGGAACACTGAAGCTTTCTTT. Its protein product is CASSLQARRWNTEAFF.

The J gene is TRBJ1-1, the V gene TRBV28, with TRBD1 identical over 9 bases. V was clipped by 5 bases and J by 0 bases; unmatched bases: 1. CDR1 and CDR2 (germline): MDHEN, SYDVKM. The CDR3 runs to 14 residues. This CDR3 reads CASSGTGMNTEAFF. The CDR3 DNA reads as TGTGCCAGCAGTGGGACAGGGATGAACACTGAAGCTTTCTTT.

The V and J genes are TRBV7-9 and TRBJ2-2; perhaps TRBD2 as D (6 bases). The CDR3 totals 14 residues. Trimming shortened V by 5 bases and J by 4 bases, and 11 bases separated the two germline ends. Germline CDR1 and CDR2: SEHNR and FQNEAQ (reference sequence). CDR3 amino acids: CASSGDLPTGELFF. CDR3 DNA sequence: TGTGCCAGCAGCGGGGACTTACCCACCGGGGAGCTGTTTTTT.

This clone is a singleton in its sample. The gene calls are TRBV5-4 and TRBJ2-5; possible D gene TRBD2, 6 bases. Trimming took 0 bases from V and 2 from J, leaving 17 bases between them. Germline V gene sequence: CDR1 SGHNT, CDR2 YYREEE (reference sequence). The CDR3 consists of 17 residues. The CDR3 is CASSLAIGTEVQETQYF. CDR3 in DNA: TGTGCCAGCAGCTTGGCTATCGGGACTGAGGTTCAAGAGACCCAGTACTTC.

CDR3 in amino acids: CASSELAGVGNEQFF. The CDR3 nucleotides are TGTGCCAGCAGTGAACTAGCGGGAGTGGGGAATGAGCAGTTCTTC. V is TRBV25-1 and J is TRBJ2-1; 10 bases fit TRBD2. Trimming at V came to 2 bases and at J to 7 bases, leaving 5 bases not matched to a gene. CDR1 and CDR2 (germline): MGHDK, SYGVNS. The CDR3 spans 15 residues.

The chain combines TRBV27 with TRBJ2-7, with unresolved D. Trimming removed 7 bases from V and 2 bases from J, with 0 bases in between. From germline, CDR1 is MNHEY and CDR2 SMNVEV (reference sequence). This CDR3 comprises 9 residues. The CDR3 protein is CASTYEQYF. The CDR3 DNA sequence: TGTGCCAGCACCTACGAGCAGTACTTC.

This chain joins TRBV12-3 or TRBV12-4 and TRBJ2-5, with a possible D match to TRBD2 (5 bases). The CDR3 is made up of 12 amino acids. V was cut by 5 bases and J by 4 bases, with 8 bases left in between. The CDR3 DNA sequence: TGTGCCAGCAGTAATCGGGGAGAGACCCAGTACTTC. It specifies CASSNRGETQYF.

In this sample, this clone turned up once. The chain has TRBV7-3 and TRBJ2-4, with D possibly matching TRBD1 (5 bases). Germline V lookup: CDR1 SGHTA, CDR2 FQGTGA. The CDR3 runs to 16 residues. Between the trimmed V and J ends, which lost 5 bases and 3 bases, there was a span of 17 bases. The CDR3 coding sequence is TGTGCCAGCAGCCCCCTCCCAAGGGGCGACAAAAACATTCAGTACTTC. Translated: CASSPLPRGDKNIQYF.

This rearrangement joins TRBV4-1 to TRBJ1-2, with 7 bases matching TRBD1. The ends lost 2 bases at V and 5 bases at J; junction bases unmatched: 11. CDR1 is MGHRA and CDR2 is YSYEKL in the germline V gene. The CDR3 totals 16 residues. CDR3 DNA: TGCGCCAGCAGCCAACGTTCCCCAGACAGGGAATATGGCTACACCTTC. Translation: CASSQRSPDREYGYTF.

The V and J genes are TRBV27 and TRBJ2-7; D gene unclear. CDR1 is MNHEY, CDR2 SMNVEV, per germline (reference sequence). The V gene lost 1 base and the J gene lost 2 bases, with 15 bases spanning the gap. The CDR3 length is 16 residues. CDR3 nucleotide sequence: TGTGCCAGCAGTTTATATCCGGGCAAAGGGACCTACGAGCAGTACTTC. It yields the protein CASSLYPGKGTYEQYF.

The chain has TRBV27 and TRBJ2-2, with D perhaps matching TRBD2 (5 bases). From germline, CDR1 is MNHEY and CDR2 SMNVEV (reference sequence). The V end lost 2 bases, the J end lost 2 bases, and 9 bases lay between the germline ends. CDR3 length: 15 residues. The CDR3 region is CASSLIGENTGELFF. The CDR3 bases are TGTGCCAGCAGTTTAATCGGGGAAAACACCGGGGAGCTGTTTTTT.

This chain connects TRBV28 to TRBJ2-7, with 7 bases matching TRBD1. The CDR3 extends over 16 amino acids. V was pared by 5 bases and J by 2 bases, with 12 bases of the junction left unmatched. CDR1 is MDHEN and CDR2 is SYDVKM in the germline V gene. CDR3 protein: CASSVGDSSIPYEQYF. Here the CDR3 DNA reads TGTGCCAGCAGTGTGGGGGACAGTTCCATACCCTACGAGCAGTACTTC.

This rearrangement joins TRBV21-1 to TRBJ1-1; TRBD1, as called in the table, went unchecked against the DNA. TRBV21-1 is a pseudogene segment. This CDR3 spans 17 amino acids. The DNA of the CDR3 is TGTGCCAGCAGCAAATTGGTCAGGGATTGCGTGAACACTGAAGCTTTCTTT. It codes for CASSKLVRDCVNTEAFF.

This sequence joins TRBV19 and TRBJ2-1; weak D call: TRBD2 (6 bases). Trimming took off 6 bases at V and 4 bases at J, with 13 bases between the two ends. Germline assignment: CDR1 LNHDA and CDR2 SQIVND (reference sequence). This CDR3 has 14 residues. CDR3 in amino acids: CASRGFAGYNEQFF. The CDR3 nucleotides read TGTGCCAGTAGAGGCTTCGCGGGATACAATGAGCAGTTCTTC.

The chain couples TRBV7-9 to TRBJ1-3; D is perhaps TRBD1 (5 bases). Trimming took off 4 bases at V and 8 bases at J, with 9 bases between the two ends. The CDR3 has 12 residues. Looked up from germline, CDR1 is SEHNR and CDR2 is FQNEAQ (reference sequence). The CDR3 bases are TGTGCCAGCAGCTATGACAGTGACACCATATATTTT. Protein: CASSYDSDTIYF.

The rearrangement uses TRBV5-1 and TRBJ2-5; the D gene is possibly TRBD2 (6 bases). This CDR3 has 16 residues. Germline-derived CDR1 and CDR2 are SGHRS and YFSETQ. The V end was cut by 5 bases, the J end by 5 bases, with 22 bases between. The CDR3, as DNA: TGCGCCAGCAGAAGGGGTAGTCAGGGACTGGTGGAGACCCAGTACTTC. Translated, it gives CASRRGSQGLVETQYF.

The V gene is TRBV18, the J gene TRBJ2-5; 9 nucleotides align to TRBD1. The CDR3 runs 16 residues. Per the germline V gene, CDR1 is KGHSH and CDR2 is LQKENI. Unmatched junction bases numbered 8, after V lost 2 bases and J lost 4 bases. CDR3 in DNA: TGTGCCAGCTCACCAGGGACAGGGCGATTCTCAGAGACCCAGTACTTC. This codes for CASSPGTGRFSETQYF.

Written as DNA, the CDR3 is TGCAGCGTCGCACAGGGAGCCACTGGGGCCAACGTCCTGACTTTC. It is translated as CSVAQGATGANVLTF. The rearrangement uses TRBV29-1 and TRBJ2-6, with a tentative D call TRBD1 (6 bases). V was shortened by 6 bases and J by 2 bases, with 14 bases between the two germline ends. From germline, CDR1 is SQVTM and CDR2 ANQGSEA. This CDR3 is built from 15 residues.

The chain recombines TRBV4-3 with TRBJ2-1; perhaps TRBD2 as D (5 bases). The CDR3 has 16 amino acids. With 4 bases removed from V and 1 base from J, the gap between germline ends came to 14 bases. The germline V gene encodes CDR1 LGHNA and CDR2 YSLEER. CDR3 in amino acids: CASSRKLAESYNEQFF. Here the CDR3 DNA reads TGCGCCAGCAGCCGTAAGCTAGCTGAGTCCTACAATGAGCAGTTCTTC.

This chain links TRBV6-2 or TRBV6-3 with TRBJ1-1; 8 positions agree with TRBD1. Germline trimming cut 5 bases from V and 1 base from J; bases unmatched to any gene: 3. Germline CDR1 and CDR2: MNHEY and SVGEGT. The CDR3 is 14 residues long. The CDR3 loop is CASSPRGRNTEAFF. In nucleotides, the CDR3 is TGTGCCAGCAGTCCCAGGGGGCGGAACACTGAAGCTTTCTTT.